The 20 T cell receptor beta chains below all came from one sample that was sequenced in a study of OX40 agonist ivuxolimab in advanced cancers. Data came from immunoSEQ multiplex PCR; TCRdb stores just in-frame clones and leaves some out. This repertoire shows 9,500 to 13,000 clones, approximately 69% found once; its top ten account for approximately 35%. This specimen was CD4+ or CD8+ T cells sorted from blood, taken in a trial of the OX40 agonist ivuxolimab. These receptors were taken from an adult with an advanced solid tumor such as melanoma, head and neck, liver or kidney cancer.

The chain links TRBV28 to TRBJ2-1, with D perhaps TRBD1 (5 bases). Germline CDR1 MDHEN, CDR2 SYDVKM. V lost 3 bases and J 3 bases, leaving 21 bases between the germline ends. This CDR3 region has 18 residues. The CDR3, as DNA: TGTGCCAGCAGTTTCCCCGACAGTAGGGGCTTCGGCTACAATGAGCAGTTCTTC. Encoded protein: CASSFPDSRGFGYNEQFF.

This clone is labeled as large. The V call is TRBV6-5, the J call TRBJ1-4, with a weak D call TRBD1 (6 bases). This CDR3 contains 15 residues. The V end lost 6 bases, the J end lost 0 bases, and 11 bases lay between the germline ends. Germline CDR1 reads MNHEY; CDR2 reads SVGAGI. CDR3 nucleotide sequence: TGTGCCAGCAGCGACAGGATTGCAACTAATGAAAAACTGTTTTTT. Its protein product is CASSDRIATNEKLFF.

The V and J genes are TRBV6-9 and TRBJ1-4; weak D call: TRBD1 (5 bases). Germline lookup yields CDR1 MNHGY and CDR2 SVAAGI. The germline V and J ends were trimmed by 5 bases and 7 bases, with 17 bases remaining between them. This CDR3 has 15 residues. The CDR3, as DNA: TGTGCCAGCAGTGGGTTAAGGGGAAAAGGTGAAAAACTGTTTTTT. Its protein product is CASSGLRGKGEKLFF.

This sequence joins TRBV19 and TRBJ2-3; 10 bases align to TRBD2. Trimming cost V 5 bases and J 4 bases; bases outside gene matches: 6. This CDR3 region has 15 residues. The germline V gene has CDR1 LNHDA and CDR2 SQIVND (reference sequence). CDR3 in amino acids: CASSSLAGSADTQYF. The CDR3 DNA is TGTGCCAGTAGTTCACTAGCGGGGTCGGCAGATACGCAGTATTTT.

As to this clone: The same CDR3 also results from other DNA sequences found in this sample. This chain links TRBV9 with TRBJ1-2; 10 nucleotides align to TRBD1. Trimming removed 3 bases from V and 5 bases from J; junction bases left unmatched: 7. CDR3 length: 15 residues. Germline CDR1 reads SGDLS; CDR2 reads YYNGEE. CDR3 region: CASSAGPGQGYGYTF. CDR3 nucleotide sequence: TGTGCCAGCAGCGCTGGACCGGGACAGGGGTATGGCTACACCTTC.

The chain uses TRBV29-1 and TRBJ1-1; D remains ambiguous. Germline CDR1 reads SQVTM; CDR2 reads ANQGSEA. CDR3 length: 12 amino acids. V dropped 3 bases and J dropped 6 bases, with 11 bases sitting between them. Here the CDR3 reads CSVDGVAPEAFF. CDR3 DNA: TGCAGCGTTGATGGGGTGGCTCCTGAAGCTTTCTTT.

The V call is TRBV15, the J call TRBJ1-1, with TRBD1 matching over 8 bases. CDR1 is LNHNV and CDR2 is YYDKDF in the germline V gene (reference sequence). V dropped 3 bases and J dropped 1; count of bases not matched to a gene: 4. The CDR3 spans 15 residues. This CDR3 is CATSSSGGPNTEAFF. Here the CDR3 DNA reads TGTGCCACCAGCAGTTCAGGGGGCCCGAACACTGAAGCTTTCTTT.

The V gene is TRBV4-1, the J gene TRBJ2-5; 12 nucleotides line up with TRBD2. This CDR3 region has 17 residues. V shed 1 base and J 5 bases; nucleotides not matched to a gene: 8. CDR1 MGHRA and CDR2 YSYEKL come from the germline V gene. CDR3 region: CASSQAALAGGYETQYF. The CDR3 nucleotides read TGCGCCAGCAGCCAAGCCGCCCTAGCGGGAGGGTATGAGACCCAGTACTTC.

The V and J genes are TRBV20-1 and TRBJ1-2; D possibly corresponds to TRBD1 (6 bases). Germline CDR1 DFQATT, CDR2 SNEGSKA (reference sequence). This CDR3 contains 11 residues. Trimming took 5 bases from V and 4 from J, leaving 8 bases between them. CDR3 sequence reads: CSAGDIYGYTF. CDR3 nucleotide sequence: TGCAGTGCTGGGGACATCTATGGCTACACCTTC.

Comment on this clone: Other DNA sequences in the sample encode the same CDR3. This sequence joins TRBV7-9 and TRBJ2-5; TRBD1 might be the D (5 bases). This CDR3 comprises 14 residues. V was trimmed by 3 bases and J by 0 bases, leaving 8 bases between them. The germline CDR1 and CDR2 sequences are SEHNR and FQNEAQ (reference sequence). This chain's CDR3 is CASSLTEYQETQYF. DNA of the CDR3: TGTGCCAGCAGCTTGACAGAGTACCAAGAGACCCAGTACTTC.

V is TRBV9 and J is TRBJ2-2; 8 bases are a match to TRBD2. The trim removed 4 bases at V and 3 bases at J, leaving 5 bases unmatched. This CDR3 contains 15 residues. The V gene's germline CDR1 is SGDLS and CDR2 YYNGEE. Here the CDR3 reads CASSKTSGDTGELFF. Written as DNA, the CDR3 is TGTGCCAGCAGCAAAACTAGCGGAGACACCGGGGAGCTGTTTTTT.

V gene TRBV19 combines with J gene TRBJ1-1; no definite D call. Germline lookup yields CDR1 LNHDA and CDR2 SQIVND (reference sequence). This CDR3 has 15 amino acids. V lost 1 base, J lost 1 base, and 10 bases lay in between. CDR3 DNA: TGTGCCAGTAGTATAGGAGACCAGCAGAACACTGAAGCTTTCTTT. It specifies CASSIGDQQNTEAFF.

A remark on this clone: Other DNA sequences in this sample translate to the same CDR3. The chain combines TRBV27 with TRBJ1-2; 9 nucleotides line up with TRBD1. V gave up 5 bases and J gave up 4 bases; unmatched junction bases: 8. Germline CDR1 reads MNHEY; CDR2 reads SMNVEV (reference sequence). The CDR3 length is 15 residues. The CDR3 sequence is CASSPHRGLGYGYTF. For the CDR3, the DNA is TGTGCCAGCAGTCCCCACAGGGGGCTGGGCTATGGCTACACCTTC.

The chain links TRBV29-1 to TRBJ2-1, with 9 bases aligning to TRBD2. This CDR3 is built from 15 residues. Germline trimming cut 1 base from V and 3 bases from J; bases unmatched to any gene: 4. The germline gives CDR1 SQVTM, CDR2 ANQGSEA. The CDR3 coding sequence is TGCAGCGTTGAAGCGACTAGCGGCAACTACAATGAGCAGTTCTTC. Protein product: CSVEATSGNYNEQFF.

This rearrangement joins TRBV2 to TRBJ1-5; D perhaps matches TRBD1 (6 bases). The CDR3 sequence is 16 residues long. Germline CDR1 reads SNHLY; CDR2 reads FYNNEI. The V end lost 3 bases, the J end lost 2 bases, and 14 bases lay between the germline ends. The CDR3 region is CASSERPWTGNQPQHF. For the CDR3, the DNA is TGTGCCAGCAGTGAGCGGCCATGGACAGGCAATCAGCCCCAGCATTTT.

The J gene is TRBJ1-1, the V gene TRBV6-1; no reliable D call. Deletions cut 4 bases from V and 5 bases from J, with 17 bases between. The length of the CDR3 is 15 residues. Germline loops: CDR1 MNHNS, CDR2 SASEGT. As DNA, the CDR3 is TGTGCCAGCAGTGGCTTACCCGGGTATGGGACTGAAGCTTTCTTT. Translation gives CASSGLPGYGTEAFF.

In its sample, this clone was seen a few times. The chain is built from TRBV6-5 and TRBJ2-1; possibly TRBD1 for D (6 bases). The V gene's germline CDR1 is MNHEY and CDR2 SVGAGI. The ends were cut back, 2 bases at V and 7 bases at J, with 12 bases in the middle. This CDR3 contains 14 residues. CDR3 in amino acids: CASSYVGQQNEQFF. The CDR3, as DNA: TGTGCCAGCAGTTACGTGGGACAACAGAATGAGCAGTTCTTC.

This clone appeared many times. This chain links TRBV4-2 with TRBJ1-4, with 8 bases lining up with TRBD1. CDR1 and CDR2 (germline): LGHNA, YNFKEQ. The CDR3 loop spans 15 amino acids. V lost 1 base and J lost 7; bases outside the gene matches: 5. The CDR3 sequence is CASSQGQGTSEKLFF. As DNA, the CDR3 is TGTGCCAGCAGCCAAGGACAGGGGACAAGTGAAAAACTGTTTTTT.

This clone was recorded once. The V call is TRBV5-1, the J call TRBJ2-7, with 7 bases fitting TRBD2. The J segment lost 3 bases and the V segment lost 0 bases, leaving 6 bases of the junction unmatched. From germline, CDR1 is SGHRS and CDR2 YFSETQ. CDR3 length equals 15 residues. The DNA of the CDR3 is TGCGCCAGCAGCTTGGCTAGCGGTGGGGGCTACGAGCAGTACTTC. This translates into CASSLASGGGYEQYF.

The V and J genes are TRBV18 and TRBJ2-1; 10 bases fit TRBD1. The CDR3 contains 15 residues. Trimming cost V 3 bases and J 3 bases; bases outside gene matches: 2. The germline gives CDR1 KGHSH, CDR2 LQKENI. CDR3 in amino acids: CASSPTGGVYNEQFF. In DNA form, the CDR3 reads TGTGCCAGCTCACCGACAGGGGGCGTCTACAATGAGCAGTTCTTC. The entire variable domain, with the rest obtained from reference TRBV18 and TRBJ2-1, is as follows: NAGVMQNPRHLVRRRGQEARLRCSPMKGHSHVYWYRQLPEEGLKFMVYLQKENIIDESGMPKERFSAEFPKEGPSILRIQQVVRGDSAAYFCASSPTGGVYNEQFFGPGTRLTVL.